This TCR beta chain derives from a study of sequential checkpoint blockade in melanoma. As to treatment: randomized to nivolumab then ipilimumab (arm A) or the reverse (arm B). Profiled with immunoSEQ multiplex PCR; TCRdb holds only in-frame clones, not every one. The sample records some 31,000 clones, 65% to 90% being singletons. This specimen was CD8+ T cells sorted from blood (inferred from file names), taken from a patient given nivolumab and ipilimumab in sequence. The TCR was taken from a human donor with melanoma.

The CDR3 is CASSFRGLAGATGELFF. DNA for the CDR3: TGTGCCAGTAGCTTTAGGGGACTAGCGGGAGCCACCGGGGAGCTGTTTTTT. The chain links TRBV19 to TRBJ2-2; 14 positions agree with TRBD2. The length of the CDR3 is 17 residues. From germline, CDR1 is LNHDA and CDR2 SQIVND (reference sequence). The V and J ends lost 6 bases and 4 bases, in that order; junction bases with no gene match: 7.